This T cell receptor beta chain is from a study of blood T cell repertoires in COVID-19. Study in general: From the United States, Italy and Spain came samples of acute and convalescent COVID-19. In each case, the material was cDNA or gDNA derived from T cells, B-cell-depleted T cells, or PBMCs.

Looked up from germline, CDR1 is MNHEY and CDR2 is SVGAGI. Trimming shortened V by 6 bases and J by 0 bases, and 12 bases separated the two germline ends. The CDR3 covers 15 residues. Assay used: immunoSEQ multiplex PCR; TCRdb lists only in-frame clones, some missing. The table records fewer than 85,000 clones, over 65% of them present only once. This TCR was recovered from a woman aged 70-85 years with acute or convalescent COVID-19. The specimen sequenced was peripheral blood. The chain links TRBV6-5 to TRBJ1-5; D is possibly TRBD1 (5 bases). Here the CDR3 reads CASRSRGDSNQPQHF. Here the CDR3 DNA reads TGTGCCAGCAGGTCCCGGGGGGATAGCAATCAGCCCCAGCATTTT.